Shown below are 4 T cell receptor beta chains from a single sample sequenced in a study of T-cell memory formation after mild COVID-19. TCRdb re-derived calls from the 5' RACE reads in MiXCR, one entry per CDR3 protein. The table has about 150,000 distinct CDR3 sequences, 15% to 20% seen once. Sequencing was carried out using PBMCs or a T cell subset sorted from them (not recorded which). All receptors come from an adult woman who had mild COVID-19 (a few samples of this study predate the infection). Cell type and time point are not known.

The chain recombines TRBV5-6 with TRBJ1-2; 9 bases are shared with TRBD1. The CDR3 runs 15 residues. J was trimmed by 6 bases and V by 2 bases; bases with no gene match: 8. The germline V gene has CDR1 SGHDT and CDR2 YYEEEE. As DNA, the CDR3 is TGTGCCAGCAGCTTCAATTACAGGGGGCGCGATGGCTACACCTTC. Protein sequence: CASSFNYRGRDGYTF.

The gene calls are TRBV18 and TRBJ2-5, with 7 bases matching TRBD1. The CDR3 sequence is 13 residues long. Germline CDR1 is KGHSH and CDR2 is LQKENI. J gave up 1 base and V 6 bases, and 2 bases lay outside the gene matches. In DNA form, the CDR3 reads TGTGCCAGCTCGAGGACAGGCCAAGAGACCCAGTACTTC. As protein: CASSRTGQETQYF.

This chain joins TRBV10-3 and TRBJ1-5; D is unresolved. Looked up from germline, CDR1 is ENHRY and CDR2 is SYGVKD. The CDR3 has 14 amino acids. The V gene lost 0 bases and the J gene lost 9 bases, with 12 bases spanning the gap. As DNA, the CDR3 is TGTGCCATCAGTGAGTCGACTGTCTGGGGGCCCCAGCATTTT. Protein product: CAISESTVWGPQHF.

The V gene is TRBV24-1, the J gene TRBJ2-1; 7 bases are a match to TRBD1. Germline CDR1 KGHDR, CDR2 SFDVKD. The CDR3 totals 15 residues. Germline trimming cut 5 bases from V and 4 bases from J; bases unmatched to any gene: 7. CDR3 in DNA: TGTGCCACCAGTGGGGAAGGGGGCAGGTACAATGAGCAGTTCTTC. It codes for CATSGEGGRYNEQFF.